This T cell receptor beta chain was documented in a study of shared clonotypes between healthy human individuals. Cells designated naive CD8 were CD45RO-negative and were positively selected for CCR7, with terminally differentiated effector memory CD45RA+ cells excluded. The germline V and J ends were trimmed by 5 bases and 6 bases, with 13 bases remaining between them. There are 13 residues in the CDR3. Germline V CDR1 and CDR2: PRHDT, FYEKMQ (reference sequence). Profiling relied on immunoSEQ multiplex PCR, and the TCRdb table lists in-frame clones only, not all of them. The data show roughly 2.1 million clones, under 95% seen once.

The J gene is TRBJ1-2, the V gene TRBV13, with TRBD1 as a possible D gene (5 bases). Source material: naive CD8+ T cells from PBMCs. The TCR sequence derives from a man between 18 and 29 years old in good health. Some clones in this sample may be carry-over from other donors' samples. CDR3: CASSPRQGDGYTF. The CDR3 coding sequence is TGTGCCAGCAGCCCCCGCCAGGGCGATGGCTACACCTTC.